Listed below are T cell receptor beta chains from one sample, sequenced in a study of metastatic and nonmetastatic thyroid tumors. MiXCR reprocessed the PCR reads for TCRdb. The table lists some 6,900 clones, over 2.5% of them singletons. The sample consisted of tumor tissue. Receptors were obtained from a female donor with papillary thyroid cancer or a benign thyroid nodule (not recorded which). Some clones in this sample may be carry-over from other donors' samples. The conserved cysteine and the conserved F or W are not part of the CDR3 here.

v_gene	len	j_gene	CDR3aa
TRBV30	9	TRBJ1-1	AWMGQMEAF
TRBV5-4	13	TRBJ2-6	ASSFTQTGANVLT
TRBV5-1	9	TRBJ1-1	ASMGNTEAF
TRBV5-5	12	TRBJ2-7	ASSAPGTLYEQY
TRBV19	11	TRBJ2-2	ASSIQVLGELF
TRBV6-1	13	TRBJ1-2	ASSPRGKALMGYT
TRBV27	12	TRBJ1-4	ASSLAGEDEKLF
TRBV11-2	13	TRBJ2-7	ASSLAGGRAYEQY
TRBV7-9	11	TRBJ2-5	ASSSDNQETQY
TRBV28	13	TRBJ2-1	ASSSGLAGHNEQF
TRBV4-2	13	TRBJ2-7	ASSQDPGGFYEQY
TRBV9	12	TRBJ2-5	ASSLTSGQETQY
TRBV19	12	TRBJ2-5	ASSPLADQETQY
TRBV24-1	11	TRBJ2-2	ATRAEVTGELF
TRBV12-3/TRBV12-4	13	TRBJ2-3	ASSLQGGSTDTQY
TRBV6-5	11	TRBJ1-2	ASSYMISYGYT
TRBV7-9	11	TRBJ2-3	ASSLLGSDTQY
TRBV28	12	TRBJ1-5	ASSWSVGNQPQH
TRBV10-3	13	TRBJ2-7	AIRAPGLAGYEQY
TRBV6-1	11	TRBJ1-1	ASSRTLNTEAF
TRBV2	9	TRBJ2-7	ASSFAGEQY
TRBV18	10	TRBJ2-2	ASSTFTGELF
TRBV2	12	TRBJ2-7	ASRGATGDNEQY
TRBV11-1	15	TRBJ2-5	ASSPRLGAPYQETQY
TRBV7-8	10	TRBJ2-6	ASSSGANVLT
TRBV6-2/TRBV6-3	12	TRBJ2-2	ASSYDRESGELF
TRBV7-2	14	TRBJ2-5	ASSTPTGRTEETQY
TRBV29-1	12	TRBJ1-2	SPPVRSPRYGYT
TRBV27	12	TRBJ2-3	ASSLSASTDTQY
TRBV20-1	12	TRBJ2-7	SAREGASSYEQY
TRBV7-2	11	TRBJ2-5	ASSSTGGETQY
TRBV28	11	TRBJ1-2	ASILKGGYGYT
TRBV19	13	TRBJ2-2	ASSIRESGSGELF
TRBV19	11	TRBJ2-5	ASRLRGGETQY
TRBV13	13	TRBJ1-6	ASSRNRDLDSPLH
TRBV28	12	TRBJ2-1	ASSTGLLSYEQF
TRBV10-3	11	TRBJ1-1	AISVAGYTEAF
TRBV2	11	TRBJ1-6	AGKPGDGSPLH
TRBV11-3	9	TRBJ2-3	ANSGRGTQY
TRBV4-1	12	TRBJ2-7	ASSQDSLAYEQY
TRBV24-1	11	TRBJ2-1	ATSDFNPSEQF
TRBV15	15	TRBJ2-2	QHSTVGTSGNTGELF
TRBV7-8	19	TRBJ2-1	ASSLLPGQGPGGGSYNEQF
TRBV28	13	TRBJ1-5	ASSSYSWDEEPQH
TRBV6-4	11	TRBJ2-3	ASSDGPAYTQY
TRBV18	12	TRBJ1-2	ASSPSRESYGYT
TRBV6-6	14	TRBJ1-1	ASSYSTGAGNTEAF
TRBV15	10	TRBJ2-7	ATSTREGEQY
TRBV19	12	TRBJ2-7	ASSMGQGIYEQY
TRBV6-1	9	TRBJ1-2	ASSPGNGYT
TRBV11-2	13	TRBJ1-5	ASSLEDRGGQPQH
TRBV2	9	TRBJ1-2	ASRGAGAIT
TRBV27	12	TRBJ2-3	ASSLGTGTDTQY
TRBV11-2	13	TRBJ2-7	ASSLASGASYEQY
TRBV28	13	TRBJ2-2	ASSFASGGTGELF
TRBV20-1	11	TRBJ2-3	SARSPSTDTQY